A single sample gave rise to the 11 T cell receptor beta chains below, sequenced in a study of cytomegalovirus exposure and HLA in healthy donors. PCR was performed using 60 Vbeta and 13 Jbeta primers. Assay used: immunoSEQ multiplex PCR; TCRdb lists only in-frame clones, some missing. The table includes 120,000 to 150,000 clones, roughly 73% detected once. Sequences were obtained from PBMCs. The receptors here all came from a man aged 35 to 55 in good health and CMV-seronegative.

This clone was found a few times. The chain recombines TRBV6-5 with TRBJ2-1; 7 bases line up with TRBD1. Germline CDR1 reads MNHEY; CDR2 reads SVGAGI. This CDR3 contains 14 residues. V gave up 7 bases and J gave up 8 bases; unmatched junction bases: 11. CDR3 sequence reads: CASKGGADSDEQFF. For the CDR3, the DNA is TGTGCCAGCAAAGGGGGCGCCGACTCGGATGAGCAGTTCTTC.

The CDR3 region has the DNA TGTGCCAGCAGCCCGACTAGCGGGGGGGAGACCCAGTACTTC. This encodes CASSPTSGGETQYF. The chain is built from TRBV9 and TRBJ2-5; the match to TRBD2 covers 13 bases. With V trimmed by 4 bases and J by 5 bases, 2 bases remained unmatched. The CDR3 sequence is 14 residues long. The germline V gene encodes CDR1 SGDLS and CDR2 YYNGEE.

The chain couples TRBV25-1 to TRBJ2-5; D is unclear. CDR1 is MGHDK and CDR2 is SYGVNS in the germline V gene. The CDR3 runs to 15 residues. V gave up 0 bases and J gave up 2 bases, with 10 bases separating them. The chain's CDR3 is CASSEYRANQETQYF. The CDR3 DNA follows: TGTGCCAGCAGTGAATACCGAGCGAATCAAGAGACCCAGTACTTC.

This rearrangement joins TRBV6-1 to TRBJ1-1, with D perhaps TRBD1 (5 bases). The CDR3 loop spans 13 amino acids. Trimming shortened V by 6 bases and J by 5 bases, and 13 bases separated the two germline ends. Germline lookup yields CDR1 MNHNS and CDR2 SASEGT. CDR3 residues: CASSATGGTEAFF. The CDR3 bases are TGTGCCAGCAGCGCCACTGGGGGGACTGAAGCTTTCTTT.

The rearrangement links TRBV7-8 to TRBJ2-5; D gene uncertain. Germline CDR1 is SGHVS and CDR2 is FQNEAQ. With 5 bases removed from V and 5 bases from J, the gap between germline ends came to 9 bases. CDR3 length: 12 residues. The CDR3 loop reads CASSRSVETQYF. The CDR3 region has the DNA TGTGCCAGCAGCCGCTCAGTGGAGACCCAGTACTTC.

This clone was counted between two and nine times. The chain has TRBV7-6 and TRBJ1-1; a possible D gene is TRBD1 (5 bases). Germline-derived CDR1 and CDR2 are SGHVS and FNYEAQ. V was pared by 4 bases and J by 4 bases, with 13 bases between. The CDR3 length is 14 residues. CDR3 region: CASSSRQFGTEAFF. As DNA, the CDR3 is TGTGCCAGCAGCTCCCGACAGTTCGGCACTGAAGCTTTCTTT.

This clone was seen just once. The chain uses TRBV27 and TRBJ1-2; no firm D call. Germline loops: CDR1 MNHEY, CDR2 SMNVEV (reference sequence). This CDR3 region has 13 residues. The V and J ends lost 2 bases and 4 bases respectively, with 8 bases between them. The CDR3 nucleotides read TGTGCCAGCAGTTTACAGGCTGGCTATGGCTACACCTTC. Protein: CASSLQAGYGYTF.

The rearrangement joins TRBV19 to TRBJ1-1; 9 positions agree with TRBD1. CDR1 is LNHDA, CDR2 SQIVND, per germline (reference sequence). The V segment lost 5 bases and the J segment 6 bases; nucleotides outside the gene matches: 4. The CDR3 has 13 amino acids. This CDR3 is CASSSRTGAEAFF. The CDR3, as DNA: TGTGCCAGTAGTTCACGGACAGGGGCTGAAGCTTTCTTT.

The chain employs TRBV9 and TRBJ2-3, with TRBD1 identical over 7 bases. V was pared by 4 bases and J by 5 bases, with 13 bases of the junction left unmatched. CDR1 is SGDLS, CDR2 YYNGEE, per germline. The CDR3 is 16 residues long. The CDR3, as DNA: TGTGCCAGCAGCCCCCACCCCGGGACAGCAGTAGATACGCAGTATTTT. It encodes CASSPHPGTAVDTQYF. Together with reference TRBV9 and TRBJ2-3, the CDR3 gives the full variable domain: DSGVTQTPKHLITATGQRVTLRCSPRSGDLSVYWYQQSLDQGLQFLIQYYNGEERAKGNILERFSAQQFPDLHSELNLSSLELGDSALYFCASSPHPGTAVDTQYFGPGTRLTVL.

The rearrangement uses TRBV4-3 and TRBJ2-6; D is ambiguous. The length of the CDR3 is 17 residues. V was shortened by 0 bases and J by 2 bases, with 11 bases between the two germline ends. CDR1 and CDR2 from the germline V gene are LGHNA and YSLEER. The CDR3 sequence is CASSQDLTPTGANVLTF. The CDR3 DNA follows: TGCGCCAGCAGCCAAGATTTAACACCCACTGGGGCCAACGTCCTGACTTTC.

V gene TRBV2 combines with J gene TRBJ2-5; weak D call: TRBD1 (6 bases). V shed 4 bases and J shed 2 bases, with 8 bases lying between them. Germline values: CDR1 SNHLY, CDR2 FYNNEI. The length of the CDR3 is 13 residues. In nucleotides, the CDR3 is TGTGCCAGCAGTGTGAGGGGGCAAGAGACCCAGTACTTC. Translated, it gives CASSVRGQETQYF.